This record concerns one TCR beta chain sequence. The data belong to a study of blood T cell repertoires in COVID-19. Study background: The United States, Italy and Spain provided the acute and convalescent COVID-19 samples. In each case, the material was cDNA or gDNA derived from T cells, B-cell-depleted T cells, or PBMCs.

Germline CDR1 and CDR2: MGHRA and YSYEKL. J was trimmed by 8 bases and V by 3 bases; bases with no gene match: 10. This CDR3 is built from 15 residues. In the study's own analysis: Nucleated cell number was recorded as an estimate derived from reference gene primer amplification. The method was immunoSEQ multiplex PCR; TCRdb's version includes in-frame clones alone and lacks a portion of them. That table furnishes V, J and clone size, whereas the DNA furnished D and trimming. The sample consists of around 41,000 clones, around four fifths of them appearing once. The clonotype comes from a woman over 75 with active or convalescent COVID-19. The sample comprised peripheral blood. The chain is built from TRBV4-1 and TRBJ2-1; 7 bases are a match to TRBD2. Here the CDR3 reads CASSQPPGGAYEQFF. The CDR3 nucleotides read TGCGCCAGCAGCCAGCCCCCGGGGGGAGCTTATGAGCAGTTCTTC.